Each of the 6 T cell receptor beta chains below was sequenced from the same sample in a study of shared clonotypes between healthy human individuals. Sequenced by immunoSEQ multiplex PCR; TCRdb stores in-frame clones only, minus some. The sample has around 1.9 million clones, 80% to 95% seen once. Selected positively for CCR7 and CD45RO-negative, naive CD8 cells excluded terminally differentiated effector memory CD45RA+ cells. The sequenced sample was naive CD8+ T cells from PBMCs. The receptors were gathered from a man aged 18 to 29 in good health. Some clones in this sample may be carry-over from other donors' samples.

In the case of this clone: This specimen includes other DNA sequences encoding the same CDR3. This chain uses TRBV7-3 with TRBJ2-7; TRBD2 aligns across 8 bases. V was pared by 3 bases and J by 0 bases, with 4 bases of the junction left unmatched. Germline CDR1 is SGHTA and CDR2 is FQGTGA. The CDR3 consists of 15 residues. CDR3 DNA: TGTGCCAGCAGCTTGATAGCGGGAAGCTCCTACGAGCAGTACTTC. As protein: CASSLIAGSSYEQYF.

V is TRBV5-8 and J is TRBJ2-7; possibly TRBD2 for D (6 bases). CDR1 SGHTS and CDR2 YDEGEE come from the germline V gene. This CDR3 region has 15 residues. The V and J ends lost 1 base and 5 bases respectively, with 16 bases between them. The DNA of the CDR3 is TGTGCCAGCAGCTTGCTCTGGCGGGAAGACGACGAGCAGTACTTC. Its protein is CASSLLWREDDEQYF.

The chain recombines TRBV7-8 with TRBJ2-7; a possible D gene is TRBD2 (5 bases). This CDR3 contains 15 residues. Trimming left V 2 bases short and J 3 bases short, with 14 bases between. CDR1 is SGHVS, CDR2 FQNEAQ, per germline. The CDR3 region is CASSLMLARVYEQYF. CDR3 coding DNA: TGTGCCAGCAGCTTAATGTTAGCGAGAGTCTACGAGCAGTACTTC. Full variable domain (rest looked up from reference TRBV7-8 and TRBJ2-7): GAGVSQSPRYKVAKRGQDVALRCDPISGHVSLFWYQQALGQGPEFLTYFQNEAQLDKSGLPSDRFFAERPEGSVSTLKIQRTQQEDSAVYLCASSLMLARVYEQYFGPGTRLTVT.

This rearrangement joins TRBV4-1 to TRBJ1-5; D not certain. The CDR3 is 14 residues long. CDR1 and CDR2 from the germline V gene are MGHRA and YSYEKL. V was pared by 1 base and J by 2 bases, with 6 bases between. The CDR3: CASSQVMGNQPQHF. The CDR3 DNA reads TGCGCCAGCAGCCAAGTCATGGGCAATCAGCCCCAGCATTTT.

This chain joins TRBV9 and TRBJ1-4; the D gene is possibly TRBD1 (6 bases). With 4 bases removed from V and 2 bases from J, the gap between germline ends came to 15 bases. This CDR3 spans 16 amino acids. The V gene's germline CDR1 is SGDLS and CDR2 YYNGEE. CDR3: CASSTRDTLTNEKLFF. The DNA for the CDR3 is TGTGCCAGCAGCACCCGGGACACCCTGACTAATGAAAAACTGTTTTTT.

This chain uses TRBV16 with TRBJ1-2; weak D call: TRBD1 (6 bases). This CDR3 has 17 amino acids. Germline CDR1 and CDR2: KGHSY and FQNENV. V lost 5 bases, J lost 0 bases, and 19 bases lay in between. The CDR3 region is CASSLPTGERTNYGYTF. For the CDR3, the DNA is TGTGCCAGCAGCTTACCGACAGGCGAACGAACTAACTATGGCTACACCTTC. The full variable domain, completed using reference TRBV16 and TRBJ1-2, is GEEVAQTPKHLVRGEGQKAKLYCAPIKGHSYVFWYQQVLKNEFKFLISFQNENVFDETGMPKERFSAKCLPNSPCSLEIQATKLEDSAVYFCASSLPTGERTNYGYTFGSGTRLTVV.